One and the same sample provided the 22 T cell receptor beta chains below, sequenced in a study of vaccination and CD4 T cells after COVID-19. Stated treatment: approximately nine-day PBMC culture with coronavirus spike peptide pools or control peptides (ViraFEST assay). Their specific antigens are unknown. Sequencing of cultured CD4+ T cell DNA used the Oncomine TCR Beta short-read assay. TCRdb analysed the PCR reads with MiXCR anew, one entry per CDR3 protein. The sample consists of about 19,000 distinct CDR3 sequences, 51% of them appearing once. Sequences were derived from CD4+ T cells from blood, cultured in vitro, sampled before SARS-CoV-2 vaccination. The receptors originated from a human donor who had recovered from COVID-19.

This clonotype occurred a few times. The chain has TRBV27 and TRBJ2-4; unclear D gene. The germline V gene encodes CDR1 MNHEY and CDR2 SMNVEV (reference sequence). V lost 4 bases and J 6 bases, leaving 4 bases between the germline ends. This CDR3 is built from 11 residues. This CDR3 is CASSYGNIQYF. Written as DNA, the CDR3 is TGTGCCAGCAGTTACGGAAACATTCAGTACTTC.

The CDR3 reads CASSFLQGTNTGELFF. The CDR3 nucleotides are TGTGCCAGCAGCTTCCTACAGGGGACGAACACCGGGGAGCTGTTTTTT. The chain links TRBV11-1 to TRBJ2-2; TRBD1 matches 7 bases. The CDR3 length is 16 residues. CDR1 SGHAT and CDR2 FQDESV come from the germline V gene (reference sequence). Losses at the gene ends were 3 bases for V and 0 bases for J; bases not matched to a gene: 4.

The chain has TRBV6-1 and TRBJ2-1; D perhaps matches TRBD1 (6 bases). V was shortened by 4 bases and J by 1 base, with 20 bases between the two germline ends. This CDR3 comprises 18 residues. Germline V lookup: CDR1 MNHNS, CDR2 SASEGT. The CDR3 is CASSVDRGQHFSYNEQFF. CDR3 sequence (DNA): TGTGCCAGCAGTGTAGATCGGGGACAACACTTTTCCTACAATGAGCAGTTCTTC.

The rearrangement uses TRBV30 and TRBJ1-1; 11 bases fit TRBD1. Germline CDR1 is GTSNPN and CDR2 is SVGIG (reference sequence). CDR3 size: 12 residues. The junction had 3 bases not matched to a gene; V was cut back by 5 bases and J by 7 bases. The CDR3 DNA reads TGTGCCTGGGGACAGGGGGCGCGTGAAGCTTTCTTT. This encodes CAWGQGAREAFF.

This clonotype was observed a few times. The chain combines TRBV7-2 with TRBJ2-3, with unresolved D. Germline CDR1 SGHTA, CDR2 FQGNSA. V dropped 9 bases and J dropped 0 bases, with 19 bases sitting between them. The CDR3 is 16 amino acids. The CDR3 DNA reads as TGTGCCAGTGGTAGGTGGTTATTGGATAGCACAGATACGCAGTATTTT. It is translated as CASGRWLLDSTDTQYF.

The chain joins TRBV6-2 or TRBV6-3 to TRBJ2-5, with TRBD1 as a possible D gene (6 bases). V shed 1 base and J shed 1 base, with 7 bases lying between them. CDR3 size: 14 residues. CDR1 MNHEY and CDR2 SVGEGT come from the germline V gene. The CDR3 loop is CASSYWGPQETQYF. In nucleotides, the CDR3 is TGTGCCAGCAGTTACTGGGGGCCCCAAGAGACCCAGTACTTC.

The chain links TRBV21-1 to TRBJ1-5; TRBD1, the table's D call, was not compared with the DNA. TRBV21-1 is given as a pseudogene. The CDR3 consists of 19 residues. The CDR3 nucleotides read TGTGCCAGCATCACTCCGCCGGGCAAACTCCGCTATAGCAATCAGCCCCAGCATTTT. Protein sequence: CASITPPGKLRYSNQPQHF.

This clonotype came up a few times. The chain employs TRBV20-1 and TRBJ2-2, with D hard to call. The CDR3 extends over 13 amino acids. Germline V CDR1 and CDR2: DFQATT, SNEGSKA (reference sequence). Between the trimmed V and J ends, which lost 4 bases and 2 bases, there was a span of 8 bases. The CDR3 DNA follows: TGCAGTGCTAACGGGCACAACACCGGGGAGCTGTTTTTT. This codes for CSANGHNTGELFF.

This clonotype turned up a few times. The genes are TRBV2 and TRBJ2-7; a weak D match, TRBD2 (5 bases). CDR3 length equals 14 residues. Per the germline V gene, CDR1 is SNHLY and CDR2 is FYNNEI. The V gene lost 3 bases and the J gene lost 3 bases, with 12 bases spanning the gap. The CDR3 sequence is CASSDLASNYEQYF. In DNA, the CDR3 is TGTGCCAGCAGTGACCTAGCTTCAAACTACGAGCAGTACTTC.

This clonotype was counted a few times. CDR3 bases: TGTGCCAGCACTCAGCGGGTTAGGAGCAATCAGCCCCAGCATTTT. It codes for CASTQRVRSNQPQHF. The genes are TRBV2 and TRBJ1-5; D gene uncertain. The V and J ends lost 7 bases and 1 base respectively, with 14 bases between them. Germline-derived CDR1 and CDR2 are SNHLY and FYNNEI. This CDR3 has 15 residues. The variable domain in full, with the rest retrieved from reference TRBV2 and TRBJ1-5, is EPEVTQTPSHQVTQMGQEVILRCVPISNHLYFYWYRQILGQKVEFLVSFYNNEISEKSEIFDDQFSVERPDGSNFTLKIRSTKLEDSAMYFCASTQRVRSNQPQHFGDGTRLSIL.

The genes are TRBV7-8 and TRBJ2-2, with D perhaps TRBD1 or TRBD2 (5 bases each). CDR3 size: 13 residues. V gave up 2 bases and J gave up 12 bases, with 13 bases separating them. Germline-derived CDR1 and CDR2 are SGHVS and FQNEAQ. The CDR3 region is CASSLLGRGQLFF. CDR3 DNA sequence: TGTGCCAGCAGCTTATTAGGACGGGGACAGCTGTTTTTT.

V gene TRBV15 combines with J gene TRBJ2-3; D is perhaps TRBD2 (6 bases). This CDR3 is 17 amino acids long. Germline V CDR1 and CDR2: LNHNV, YYDKDF (reference sequence). The V gene lost 5 bases and the J gene lost 0 bases, with 18 bases spanning the gap. The CDR3 coding sequence is TGTGCCACCAGCGGCTTTCCGGGAGCAATTAGCACAGATACGCAGTATTTT. This encodes CATSGFPGAISTDTQYF.

This clonotype was picked up a small number of times. V usage is TRBV28 and J usage is TRBJ1-5; 9 bases match TRBD1. This CDR3 contains 16 residues. V was clipped by 2 bases and J by 7 bases; unmatched bases: 9. Germline CDR1 is MDHEN and CDR2 is SYDVKM. The CDR3 DNA follows: TGTGCCAGCAGTTTAAGGGCGGGACAGGGAAACCAGCCCCAGCATTTT. This translates into CASSLRAGQGNQPQHF. The full variable domain, rest sourced from reference TRBV28 and TRBJ1-5, is DVKVTQSSRYLVKRTGEKVFLECVQDMDHENMFWYRQDPGLGLRLIYFSYDVKMKEKGDIPEGYSVSREKKERFSLILESASTNQTSMYLCASSLRAGQGNQPQHFGDGTRLSIL.

J is TRBJ1-5 and V is TRBV2; the D is unclear. CDR3 length: 13 residues. V lost 6 bases and J 9 bases, leaving 15 bases between the germline ends. CDR1 is SNHLY, CDR2 FYNNEI, per germline. CDR3 residues: CASRIDTRSPQHF. The CDR3 region has the DNA TGTGCCAGCAGGATCGACACCCGATCGCCCCAGCATTTT.

V usage is TRBV5-3 and J usage is TRBJ2-7, with TRBD2 matching 9 bases. TRBV5-3 is an ORF for which the function is uncertain. Germline trimming cut 4 bases from V and 3 bases from J; bases unmatched to any gene: 23. This CDR3 spans 20 amino acids. CDR3 protein: CARSRSVSQREEANRYEQYF. In DNA, the CDR3 is TGTGCCAGAAGCCGATCCGTTTCCCAGCGGGAGGAAGCAAATCGCTACGAGCAGTACTTC.

This rearrangement joins TRBV7-2 to TRBJ2-1; 7 bases agree with TRBD1. V lost 1 base to trimming and J lost 4 bases; unmatched junction nucleotides: 4. This CDR3 has 15 residues. Germline assignment: CDR1 SGHTA and CDR2 FQGNSA. CDR3 in DNA: TGTGCCAGCAGCTTAGTAGAGACAGGGTACAATGAGCAGTTCTTC. Amino acids: CASSLVETGYNEQFF.

V and J are TRBV20-1 and TRBJ2-1; 8 bases map to TRBD2. The germline gives CDR1 DFQATT, CDR2 SNEGSKA (reference sequence). The CDR3 loop spans 17 amino acids. V lost 6 bases to trimming and J lost 3 bases; unmatched junction nucleotides: 16. CDR3 DNA: TGCAGTGCCGTTCAGCCCAAGGGACTAGGCTTCTACAATGAGCAGTTCTTC. It yields the protein CSAVQPKGLGFYNEQFF.

This clonotype appeared a single time. The rearrangement links TRBV4-2 to TRBJ1-2; no firm D call. This CDR3 region has 15 residues. Looked up from germline, CDR1 is LGHNA and CDR2 is YNFKEQ. V shed 0 bases and J shed 5 bases, with 13 bases lying between them. In nucleotides, the CDR3 is TGTGCCAGCAGCCAAGATGGTTTACAGAAGTATGGCTACACCTTC. Translating gives CASSQDGLQKYGYTF.

The chain links TRBV6-5 to TRBJ1-5; D perhaps matches TRBD1 (5 bases). The length of the CDR3 is 14 residues. Trimming pared 2 bases from V and 2 bases from J, leaving 7 bases between. Germline V lookup: CDR1 MNHEY, CDR2 SVGAGI. For the CDR3, the DNA is TGTGCCAGCAGTTACGAGACAGGCAATCAGCCCCAGCATTTT. Its translation is CASSYETGNQPQHF.

This clonotype was observed a handful of times. The rearrangement links TRBV10-3 to TRBJ1-2; no clear D gene. Trimming cost V 2 bases and J 3 bases, with 10 bases left between them. The CDR3 consists of 14 residues. Germline CDR1 is ENHRY and CDR2 is SYGVKD. CDR3 amino acids: CAISEGYADYGYTF. The CDR3 DNA reads TGTGCCATCAGTGAGGGGTATGCGGACTATGGCTACACCTTC.

This clonotype appeared once. The CDR3 DNA reads as TGCGCCAGCAGCCAAGAGGGACAGATCGGGGCCTACGAGCAGTACTTC. Translation gives CASSQEGQIGAYEQYF. The V gene is TRBV4-3, the J gene TRBJ2-7; 7 bases align to TRBD1. Germline V gene data show CDR1 as LGHNA and CDR2 as YSLEER. This CDR3 region has 16 residues. V lost 0 bases and J lost 2; bases outside the gene matches: 7.

V is TRBV7-8 and J is TRBJ1-1; D is possibly TRBD1 (5 bases). Per germline, CDR1 SGHVS and CDR2 FQNEAQ. CDR3 length: 14 residues. V was clipped by 4 bases and J by 6 bases, with 15 bases between them. CDR3 bases: TGTGCCAGCAGCTCGAGGGACGGACCCTCTGAAGCTTTCTTT. Protein sequence: CASSSRDGPSEAFF.